This is a list of T cell receptor beta chains from one sample in a study of T-cell reconstitution after alpha-beta-depleted transplantation in children. From the PCR reads, TCRdb called clonotypes with MiXCR, one entry per CDR3 protein. The sample consists of approximately 350,000 distinct CDR3 sequences, more than 10% of them appearing once. Sample: PBMCs, taken from the stem cell graft. All receptors come from a human donor who donated a stem cell graft to a child with Fanconi anemia. The CDR3 runs from the conserved cysteine through the conserved F or W. D genes are given only for firm matches. Some rows have no size entry. The others give once, few or many, or a class for an expanded clone.

clone_size: few; d_call: -; j_call: TRBJ2-7; v_call: TRBV12-3/TRBV12-4; cdr3_aa: CATARVTFYEQYF; cdr3_nt: TGTGCCACCGCCCGGGTAACTTTTTACGAGCAGTACTTC
clone_size: -; d_call: TRBD1; j_call: TRBJ1-2; v_call: TRBV10-2; cdr3_aa: CASSSSVDRGWRNYGYTF; cdr3_nt: TGCGCCAGCAGTTCTAGCGTCGACAGGGGGTGGAGAAACTATGGCTACACCTTC
clone_size: many; d_call: -; j_call: TRBJ2-1; v_call: TRBV4-3; cdr3_aa: CASSQLGSNNEQFF; cdr3_nt: TGCGCCAGCAGCCAACTGGGATCGAACAATGAGCAGTTCTTC
clone_size: few; d_call: -; j_call: TRBJ2-3; v_call: TRBV5-1; cdr3_aa: CASSVTGGFTDTQYF; cdr3_nt: TGCGCCAGCAGCGTTACAGGAGGATTCACAGATACGCAGTATTTT
clone_size: few; d_call: TRBD2; j_call: TRBJ2-7; v_call: TRBV4-3; cdr3_aa: CAPGLAGGSEQYF; cdr3_nt: TGCGCCCCCGGACTAGCGGGGGGTTCCGAGCAGTACTTC
clone_size: few; d_call: -; j_call: TRBJ2-1; v_call: TRBV15; cdr3_aa: CATSRGTENNEQFF; cdr3_nt: TGTGCCACCAGCAGAGGCACAGAGAACAATGAGCAGTTCTTC
clone_size: few; d_call: -; j_call: TRBJ1-1; v_call: TRBV10-2; cdr3_aa: CASQEQGNTEAFF; cdr3_nt: TGCGCCAGCCAAGAACAGGGGAACACTGAAGCTTTCTTT
clone_size: few; d_call: -; j_call: TRBJ2-5; v_call: TRBV9; cdr3_aa: CASGGADIQETQYF; cdr3_nt: TGTGCCAGCGGCGGAGCGGATATCCAAGAGACCCAGTACTTC
clone_size: -; d_call: -; j_call: TRBJ1-1; v_call: TRBV29-1; cdr3_aa: CSVGGLGAANAEAFF; cdr3_nt: TGCAGCGTTGGGGGATTGGGCGCCGCCAACGCTGAAGCTTTCTTT
clone_size: few; d_call: TRBD2; j_call: TRBJ2-2; v_call: TRBV15; cdr3_aa: CATSTPGGTRDGELFF; cdr3_nt: TGTGCCACCAGCACCCCAGGAGGGACTAGAGACGGGGAGCTGTTTTTT
clone_size: -; d_call: TRBD1; j_call: TRBJ1-5; v_call: TRBV28; cdr3_aa: CASSPWTGTGLARDQPQHF; cdr3_nt: TGTGCCAGCAGTCCCTGGACCGGGACAGGGTTAGCGAGGGATCAGCCCCAGCATTTT
clone_size: -; d_call: TRBD1; j_call: TRBJ2-1; v_call: TRBV20-1; cdr3_aa: CSARRQGAYNEQFF; cdr3_nt: TGCAGTGCTAGAAGGCAGGGGGCATACAATGAGCAGTTCTTC
clone_size: few; d_call: -; j_call: TRBJ2-7; v_call: TRBV28; cdr3_aa: CASSFRRGGSEQYF; cdr3_nt: TGTGCCAGCAGTTTCAGGAGGGGGGGGAGCGAGCAGTACTTC
clone_size: few; d_call: -; j_call: TRBJ2-1; v_call: TRBV19; cdr3_aa: CASSLGAFNEQFF; cdr3_nt: TGTGCCAGTAGTTTAGGGGCCTTCAATGAGCAGTTCTTC
clone_size: -; d_call: TRBD1; j_call: TRBJ1-2; v_call: TRBV29-1; cdr3_aa: CSSSKGQGVGGYTF; cdr3_nt: TGCAGCTCTTCAAAGGGACAGGGGGTTGGCGGCTACACCTTC
clone_size: few; d_call: -; j_call: TRBJ2-1; v_call: TRBV11-3; cdr3_aa: CASSIRGRHEQFF; cdr3_nt: TGTGCCAGCAGCATACGGGGGCGGCATGAGCAGTTCTTC
clone_size: few; d_call: TRBD2; j_call: TRBJ2-5; v_call: TRBV20-1; cdr3_aa: CSARVGLAGGGDQETQYF; cdr3_nt: TGCAGTGCTAGAGTAGGCCTAGCGGGGGGCGGAGACCAAGAGACCCAGTACTTC
clone_size: few; d_call: TRBD2; j_call: TRBJ2-3; v_call: TRBV5-1; cdr3_aa: CASSQAGDTDTQYF; cdr3_nt: TGCGCCAGCAGCCAGGCGGGGGACACAGATACGCAGTATTTT